Following are 6 T cell receptor beta chains from one sample sequenced in a study of blood T cell repertoires in COVID-19. Sequencing was performed with immunoSEQ multiplex PCR; in TCRdb, only in-frame clones are kept and a portion is missing. The sample lists some 100,000 clones; 85% to 90% were seen once. Sample: peripheral blood. These receptors were collected from a man aged 50 to 59 with COVID-19, enrolled during active disease.

This chain uses TRBV6-1 with TRBJ1-3, with D perhaps matching TRBD1 (5 bases). CDR3 size: 14 residues. Germline V CDR1 and CDR2: MNHNS, SASEGT. The ends were cut back, 8 bases at V and 2 bases at J, with 13 bases in the middle. CDR3 DNA: TGTGCCAGCGCTTTGGGGGGAGCTGGAAACACCATATATTTT. Translating gives CASALGGAGNTIYF.

The V and J genes are TRBV6-6 and TRBJ1-5, with 7 bases matching TRBD1. The CDR3 has 19 residues. Germline V gene sequence: CDR1 MNHNY, CDR2 SVGAGI (reference sequence). The trim removed 6 bases at V and 1 base at J, leaving 18 bases unmatched. The CDR3 loop is CASSFPTGLSLRSNQPQHF. The CDR3 bases are TGTGCCAGCAGCTTCCCGACAGGGCTGTCGCTTAGGAGCAATCAGCCCCAGCATTTT.

The chain is built from TRBV4-1 and TRBJ2-5, with 10 bases fitting TRBD2. The CDR3 spans 15 residues. Losses at the gene ends were 6 bases for V and 5 bases for J; bases not matched to a gene: 9. CDR1 is MGHRA, CDR2 YSYEKL, per germline. CDR3 sequence reads: CASSASGGRGETQYF. The CDR3, as DNA: TGCGCCAGCAGTGCTAGCGGGGGCAGAGGGGAGACCCAGTACTTC.

This clone showed up just once. The chain carries TRBV3-1 (or the pseudogene TRBV3-2) and TRBJ1-4; TRBD1 matches at 7 bases. With V trimmed by 6 bases and J by 6 bases, 10 bases remained unmatched. CDR1 is LGHDT and CDR2 is YNNKEL in the germline V gene (reference sequence). The CDR3 is made up of 15 amino acids. CDR3 sequence reads: CASSPGKGAYEKLFF. CDR3 nucleotide sequence: TGTGCCAGCAGTCCCGGAAAGGGGGCGTATGAAAAACTGTTTTTT.

The chain is built from TRBV13 and TRBJ1-1; D gene ambiguous. The CDR3 is 13 residues long. Germline CDR1 and CDR2: PRHDT and FYEKMQ (reference sequence). Trimming took off 1 base at V and 0 bases at J, with 3 bases between the two ends. CDR3 loop: CASSLVMNTEAFF. The CDR3 DNA reads as TGTGCCAGCAGCTTAGTTATGAACACTGAAGCTTTCTTT.

The CDR3 is CASSPIDYEPPYEQYF. CDR3 coding DNA: TGCGCCAGCAGCCCAATTGACTATGAGCCCCCCTACGAGCAGTACTTC. The chain recombines TRBV5-1 with TRBJ2-7, with TRBD2 as a possible D gene (5 bases). V dropped 4 bases and J dropped 2 bases, with 19 bases sitting between them. The V gene's germline CDR1 is SGHRS and CDR2 YFSETQ. The CDR3 covers 16 residues.